This T cell receptor beta chain was retrieved from a study of Graves' ophthalmopathy and Graves' hyperthyroidism. Amplification targeted the TCR beta CDR3 regions, with RNA transcripts as the source material. HTBI-primed first-round RT-PCR preceded second-round multiplex PCR. MiXCR was run by TCRdb on the multiplex PCR reads, yielding one entry per CDR3 protein. Of hundreds of thousands of distinct CDR3 sequences in the sample, roughly 40% are singletons; the top ten hold approximately 43%. Notes on this clonotype: Germline is not matched at one junction end, which may reflect a read error.

This CDR3 has 11 residues. Germline CDR1 reads LGHDT; CDR2 reads YNNKEL (reference sequence). This chain joins TRBV3-1 and TRBJ1-3, with D possibly being TRBD1 (5 bases). Sequenced: peripheral blood. This receptor was identified in an adult man with Graves' ophthalmopathy. The CDR3 DNA reads as TGTGCCAGCAGCCAAGGGGGGACCGGAGCTTTT. It codes for CASSQGGTGAF.